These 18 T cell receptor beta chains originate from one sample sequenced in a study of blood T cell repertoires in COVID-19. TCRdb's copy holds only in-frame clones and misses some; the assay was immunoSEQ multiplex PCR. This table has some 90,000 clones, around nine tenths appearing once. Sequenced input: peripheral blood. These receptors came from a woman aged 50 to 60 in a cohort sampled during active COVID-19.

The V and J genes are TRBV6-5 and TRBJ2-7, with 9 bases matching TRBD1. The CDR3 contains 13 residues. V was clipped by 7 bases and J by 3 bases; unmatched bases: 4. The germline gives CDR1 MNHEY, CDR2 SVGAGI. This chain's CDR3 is CASTRGQGYEQYF. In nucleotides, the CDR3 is TGTGCCAGCACACGGGGACAGGGCTACGAGCAGTACTTC.

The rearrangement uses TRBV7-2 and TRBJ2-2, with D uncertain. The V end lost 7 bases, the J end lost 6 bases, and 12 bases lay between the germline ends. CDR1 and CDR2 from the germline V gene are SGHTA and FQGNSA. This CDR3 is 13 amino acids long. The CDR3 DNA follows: TGTGCCAGCATGCGACTCCGGGCCGGGGAGCTGTTTTTT. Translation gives CASMRLRAGELFF.

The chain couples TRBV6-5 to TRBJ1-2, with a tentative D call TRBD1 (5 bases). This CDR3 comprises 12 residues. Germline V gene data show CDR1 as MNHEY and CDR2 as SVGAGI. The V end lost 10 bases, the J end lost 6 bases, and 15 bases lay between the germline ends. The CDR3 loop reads CATQGQSHGYTF. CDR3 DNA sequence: TGTGCCACCCAGGGCCAAAGCCATGGCTACACCTTC.

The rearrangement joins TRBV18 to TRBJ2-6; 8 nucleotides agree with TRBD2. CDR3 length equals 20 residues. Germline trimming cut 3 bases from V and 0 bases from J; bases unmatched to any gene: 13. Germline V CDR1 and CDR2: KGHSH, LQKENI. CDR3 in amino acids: CASSPRLMLAGNSGANVLTF. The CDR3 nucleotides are TGTGCCAGCTCACCCCGTTTAATGCTAGCGGGCAACTCTGGGGCCAACGTCCTGACTTTC.

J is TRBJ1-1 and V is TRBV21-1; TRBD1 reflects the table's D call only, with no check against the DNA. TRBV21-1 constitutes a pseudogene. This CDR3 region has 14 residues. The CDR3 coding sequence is TGTGCCAGCAGCCTGGTCAGGGGCGGCACTGAAGCTTTCTTT. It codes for CASSLVRGGTEAFF.

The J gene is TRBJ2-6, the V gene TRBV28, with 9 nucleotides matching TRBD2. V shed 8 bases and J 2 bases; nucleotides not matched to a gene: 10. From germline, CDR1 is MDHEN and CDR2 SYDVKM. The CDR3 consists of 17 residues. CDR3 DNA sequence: TGTGCCAGCCACCCCTTAGCGGGAGTTACTGGGGCCAACGTCCTGACTTTC. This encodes CASHPLAGVTGANVLTF. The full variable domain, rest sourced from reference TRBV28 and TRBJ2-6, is DVKVTQSSRYLVKRTGEKVFLECVQDMDHENMFWYRQDPGLGLRLIYFSYDVKMKEKGDIPEGYSVSREKKERFSLILESASTNQTSMYLCASHPLAGVTGANVLTFGAGSRLTVL.

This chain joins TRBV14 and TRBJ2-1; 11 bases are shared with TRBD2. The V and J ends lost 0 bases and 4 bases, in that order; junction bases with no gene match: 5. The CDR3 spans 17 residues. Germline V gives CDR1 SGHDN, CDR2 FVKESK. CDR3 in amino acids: CASSQDPTSGTYNEQFF. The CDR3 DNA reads TGTGCCAGCAGCCAAGATCCGACTAGCGGGACATACAATGAGCAGTTCTTC. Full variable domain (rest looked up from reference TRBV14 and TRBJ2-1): EAGVTQFPSHSVIEKGQTVTLRCDPISGHDNLYWYRRVMGKEIKFLLHFVKESKQDESGMPNNRFLAERTGGTYSTLKVQPAELEDSGVYFCASSQDPTSGTYNEQFFGPGTRLTVL.

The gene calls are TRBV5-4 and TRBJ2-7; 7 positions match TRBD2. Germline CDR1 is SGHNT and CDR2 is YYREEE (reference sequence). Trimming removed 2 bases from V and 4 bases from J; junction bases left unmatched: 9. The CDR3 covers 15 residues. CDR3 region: CASSFVRDYLYEQYF. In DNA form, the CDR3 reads TGTGCCAGCAGCTTTGTCAGGGACTACCTTTACGAGCAGTACTTC.

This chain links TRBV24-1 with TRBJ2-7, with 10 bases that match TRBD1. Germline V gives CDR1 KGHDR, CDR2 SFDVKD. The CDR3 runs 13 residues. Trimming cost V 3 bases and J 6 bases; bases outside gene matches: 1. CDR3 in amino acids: CATSDGTGVEQYF. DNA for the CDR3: TGTGCCACCAGTGATGGGACAGGGGTCGAGCAGTACTTC.

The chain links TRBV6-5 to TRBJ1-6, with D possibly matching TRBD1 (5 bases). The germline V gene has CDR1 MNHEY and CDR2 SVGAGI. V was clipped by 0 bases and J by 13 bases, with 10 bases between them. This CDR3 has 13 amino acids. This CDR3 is CASSYSSGLPLHF. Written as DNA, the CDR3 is TGTGCCAGCAGTTACTCGTCAGGGCTGCCCCTCCACTTT.

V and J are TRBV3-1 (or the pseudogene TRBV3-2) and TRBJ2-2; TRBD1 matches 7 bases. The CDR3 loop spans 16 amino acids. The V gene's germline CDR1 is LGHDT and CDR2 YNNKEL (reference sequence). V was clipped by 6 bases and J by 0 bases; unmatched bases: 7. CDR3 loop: CASRPTGTANTGELFF. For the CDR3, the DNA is TGTGCCAGCAGACCCACCGGGACAGCGAACACCGGGGAGCTGTTTTTT.

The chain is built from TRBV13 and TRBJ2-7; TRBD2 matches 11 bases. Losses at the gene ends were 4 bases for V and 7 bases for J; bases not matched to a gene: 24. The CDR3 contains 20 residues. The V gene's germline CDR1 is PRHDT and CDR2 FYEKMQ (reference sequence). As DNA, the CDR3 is TGTGCCAGCAGCTCCGAGGGGTTAGCGGGAGGGCCCGAAGGGGAAATTGAGCAGTACTTC. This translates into CASSSEGLAGGPEGEIEQYF.

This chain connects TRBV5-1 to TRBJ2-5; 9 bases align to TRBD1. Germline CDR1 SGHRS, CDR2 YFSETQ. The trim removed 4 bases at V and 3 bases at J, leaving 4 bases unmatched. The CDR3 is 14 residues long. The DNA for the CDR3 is TGCGCCAGCAGCCCGGGACAGGGTGAAGAGACCCAGTACTTC. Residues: CASSPGQGEETQYF.

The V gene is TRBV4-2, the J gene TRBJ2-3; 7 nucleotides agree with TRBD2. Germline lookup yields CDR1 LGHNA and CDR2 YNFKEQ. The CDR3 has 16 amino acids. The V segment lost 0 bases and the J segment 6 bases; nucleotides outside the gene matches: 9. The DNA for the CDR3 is TGTGCCAGCAGCCAAGATCGAGGGAGGGCCTGGGATACGCAGTATTTT. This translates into CASSQDRGRAWDTQYF.

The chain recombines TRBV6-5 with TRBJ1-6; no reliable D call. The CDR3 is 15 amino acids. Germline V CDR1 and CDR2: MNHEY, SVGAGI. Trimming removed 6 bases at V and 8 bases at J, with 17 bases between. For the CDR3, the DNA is TGTGCCAGCAGCACCCAGCCGGGGTTAGATTCACCCCTCCACTTT. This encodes CASSTQPGLDSPLHF.

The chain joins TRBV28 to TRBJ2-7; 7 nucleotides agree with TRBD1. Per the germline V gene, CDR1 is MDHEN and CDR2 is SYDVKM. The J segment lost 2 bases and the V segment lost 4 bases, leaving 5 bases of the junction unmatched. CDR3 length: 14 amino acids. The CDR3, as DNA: TGTGCCAGCAGTTCCCCCGGGACAGCCTACGAGCAGTACTTC. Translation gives CASSSPGTAYEQYF.

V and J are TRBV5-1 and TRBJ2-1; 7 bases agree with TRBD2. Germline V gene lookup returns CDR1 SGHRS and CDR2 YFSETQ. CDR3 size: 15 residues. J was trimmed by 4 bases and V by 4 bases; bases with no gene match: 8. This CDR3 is CASSPAGDSYNEQFF. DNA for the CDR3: TGCGCCAGCAGCCCGGCGGGGGACTCTTACAATGAGCAGTTCTTC.

CDR3 amino acids: CASSETARLTF. In DNA form, the CDR3 reads TGCGCCAGCAGTGAAACAGCACGCCTGACTTTC. The V gene is TRBV10-1, the J gene TRBJ2-6; D is uncertain. Between the trimmed V and J ends, which lost 3 bases and 15 bases, there was a span of 9 bases. This CDR3 has 11 residues. In germline, CDR1 is WNHNN, CDR2 SYGVQD (reference sequence).